These T cell receptor beta chains were read from a single sample in a study of T cells after yellow fever vaccination. In TCRdb, the 5' RACE reads were re-called with MiXCR into one record per CDR3 protein. The repertoire has a few hundred thousand distinct CDR3 sequences, 7.5% to 9% of them found once; the top ten carry about 3%. The material sequenced was CD4+ T cells sorted from PBMCs, taken 5 days after the yellow fever booster vaccination. These receptors all stem from a man younger than 35 who received the YFV17D yellow fever vaccine. The CDR3 runs from the conserved cysteine through the conserved F or W. A D gene is named only where the DNA matches it firmly. The size entry is marked missing in some rows and otherwise reads once, few, many or a size class.

D,size,V,J,DNA,CDR3
NA,few,TRBV10-3,TRBJ2-3,TGTGCCATCAGTGGTGAACGCACAGATACGCAGTATTTT,CAISGERTDTQYF
NA,NA,TRBV4-1,TRBJ1-1,TGCGCCAGCAGCCAAGGTTCGGGTCCCCACACTGAAGCTTTCTTT,CASSQGSGPHTEAFF
TRBD2,few,TRBV7-3,TRBJ2-3,TGTGCCAGCAGCTCGGACGGAGCGGGGGGGTACGGCACAGATACGCAGTATTTT,CASSSDGAGGYGTDTQYF
NA,many,TRBV18,TRBJ1-1,TGTGCCAGCAGCCCCCAGGGGCGGAACACTGAAGCTTTCTTT,CASSPQGRNTEAFF
NA,many,TRBV7-9,TRBJ2-3,TGTGCCAGCAGCTTAGTGGCATTAACGCAGTATTTT,CASSLVALTQYF
NA,NA,TRBV4-3,TRBJ2-6,TGCGCCAGCAGCCAAGATGCAAGCTCTGGGGCCAACGTCCTGACTTTC,CASSQDASSGANVLTF
TRBD2,NA,TRBV7-2,TRBJ2-1,TGTGCCAGCACCCTTTGGGGGGGGGATGAGCAGTTCTTC,CASTLWGGDEQFF
NA,NA,TRBV5-5,TRBJ1-2,TGTGCCAGCAGCTTGGTGGAAGGGGCGCGCGTAGGCTATGGCTACACCTTC,CASSLVEGARVGYGYTF
NA,NA,TRBV20-1,TRBJ2-3,TGCAGTGCTAGAGATGTACAGCGGGGGACAGATACGCAGTGTTTT,CSARDVQRGTDTQCF
TRBD2,many,TRBV11-2,TRBJ2-1,TGTGCCAGCACCCGCGGGGGGCGAAACAATGAGCAGTTCTTC,CASTRGGRNNEQFF
NA,few,TRBV2,TRBJ2-1,TGTGCCAGCAGTGACGTCAGGAAATTCTACAATGAGCAGTTCTTC,CASSDVRKFYNEQFF
NA,NA,TRBV6-5,TRBJ2-2,TGTGCCAGCAGTTACTCGATGCCGACCACCGGGGAGCTGTTTTTT,CASSYSMPTTGELFF
NA,many,TRBV11-1,TRBJ1-1,TGTGCCAGCAGCTTCCAGAACACTGAAGCTTTCTTT,CASSFQNTEAFF
TRBD1,NA,TRBV7-2,TRBJ1-2,TGTGCCAGCAGCCCGTGGACAGGGCCGGGAGGCTACACCTTC,CASSPWTGPGGYTF
NA,few,TRBV4-2,TRBJ2-5,TGTGCCAGCAGCCAAGAGTGGGAAGAGACCCAGTACTTC,CASSQEWEETQYF
TRBD2,NA,TRBV9,TRBJ2-3,TGTGCCAGCAGCGGGGGCCCCGGGACTAGCGGGGGGCGGCCAGGCACAGATACGCAGTATTTT,CASSGGPGTSGGRPGTDTQYF
NA,few,TRBV5-1,TRBJ2-7,TGCGCCAGCAGCTTACTTGCCAACGGCTACGAGCAGTACTTC,CASSLLANGYEQYF
TRBD2,many,TRBV6-5,TRBJ2-7,TGTGCCACGCACAATAGCGGGGGGCGTTACGAGCAGTACTTC,CATHNSGGRYEQYF
TRBD1,NA,TRBV29-1,TRBJ2-3,TGCAGCGTTGAACCTATGCCAGGGGGTAAATCAGATACGCAGTATTTT,CSVEPMPGGKSDTQYF
TRBD2,once,TRBV12-3/TRBV12-4,TRBJ2-3,TGTGCCAGCACTATGACTAGCGGGGGGGATACGCAGTATTTT,CASTMTSGGDTQYF
TRBD1,NA,TRBV5-1,TRBJ1-4,TGCGCCAGCAGCTCCCAGGGGGCCCAGGGTGAAAAACTGTTTTTT,CASSSQGAQGEKLFF
NA,few,TRBV5-1,TRBJ2-5,TGCGCCAGCAGCTTTTGGCAACAAGAGACCCAGTACTTC,CASSFWQQETQYF
TRBD1,few,TRBV15,TRBJ2-1,TGTGCCACCAGCAGAGCGGGGGACAGGGGGCGGGGTGAGCAGTTCTTC,CATSRAGDRGRGEQFF
NA,NA,TRBV7-2,TRBJ2-2,TGTGCCAGCAGCTTAGACTACGGGGAGCTGTTTTTT,CASSLDYGELFF
NA,many,TRBV12-3/TRBV12-4,TRBJ1-1,TGTGCCAGCAGTCCCCAGACAGGAAACACTGAAGCTTTCTTT,CASSPQTGNTEAFF
NA,many,TRBV12-3/TRBV12-4,TRBJ2-6,TGTGCCAGCAGGAACATAGAGGCCAACGTCCTGACTTTC,CASRNIEANVLTF
NA,few,TRBV7-9,TRBJ2-5,TGTGCCAGCAGCTCCAAAAGGGGCCGGGAGACCCAGTACTTC,CASSSKRGRETQYF
NA,few,TRBV20-1,TRBJ2-5,TGCAGTGCCCGTGCCCCGTCCCGGGAGACCCAGTACTTC,CSARAPSRETQYF
NA,NA,TRBV5-1,TRBJ2-7,TGCGCCAGCAGCCTTACAACAGGGAGCTTCTACGAGCAGTACTTC,CASSLTTGSFYEQYF
TRBD1,NA,TRBV18,TRBJ2-1,TGTGCCAGCTCACCACAATCGACAGGGTACAATGAGCAGTTCTTC,CASSPQSTGYNEQFF
NA,few,TRBV5-1,TRBJ2-6,TGCGCCAGCAGAGCTGCTGGGGCCAACGTCCTGACTTTC,CASRAAGANVLTF
TRBD2,few,TRBV7-2,TRBJ2-5,TGTGCCAGCAGCTTTTACGGGGGGGCCCCCAAGGCCCAGTACTTC,CASSFYGGAPKAQYF
NA,NA,TRBV7-9,TRBJ1-4,TGTGCCAGCAGCTTAATCGCCCGGACCCATAATGAAAAACTGTTTTTT,CASSLIARTHNEKLFF
NA,NA,TRBV19,TRBJ1-5,TGTGCCGCAAGGGTTGGGGGAAGTAGCAATCAGCCCCAGCATTTT,CAARVGGSSNQPQHF
TRBD2,NA,TRBV3-1,TRBJ2-1,TGTGCCAGCAGCCAGGGTGTGGTCGCGGGGGGGTTCAATGAGCAGTTCTTC,CASSQGVVAGGFNEQFF
NA,many,TRBV5-1,TRBJ1-1,TGCGCCAGCAGCTATGGGGTCGACACTGAAGCTTTCTTT,CASSYGVDTEAFF
NA,few,TRBV7-9,TRBJ1-2,TGTGCCAGCAGCTTCGACAACATCGGCTACACCTTC,CASSFDNIGYTF
NA,few,TRBV6-1,TRBJ2-5,TGTGCCAGCAGTGAACCGGGACTTCAAGAGACCCAGTACTTC,CASSEPGLQETQYF
TRBD1,many,TRBV25-1,TRBJ1-6,TGTGCCAGCAGTGAATCCCCGGGACAGGGTGGATCCTATAATTCACCCCTCCACTTT,CASSESPGQGGSYNSPLHF
TRBD2,NA,TRBV20-1,TRBJ2-5,TGCAGTGCTAGATGGGCGGGGGAGGAAGAGACCCAGTACTTC,CSARWAGEEETQYF
NA,many,TRBV29-1,TRBJ1-1,TGCAGCGCAGAAATTAGAAGGGGCACTGAAGCTTTCTTT,CSAEIRRGTEAFF
NA,few,TRBV5-6,TRBJ2-7,TGTGCCAGCAGCGTCCCGGGGGGCTCCGAGCAGTACTTC,CASSVPGGSEQYF